Listed below are T cell receptor beta chains from one sample, sequenced in a study of CD8 T cells in Susac syndrome. Each CDR3 protein is one row after TCRdb ran MiXCR on the immunoSEQ multiplex PCR reads. The table has 150,000 or so distinct CDR3 sequences, 95% seen once. Sequences were obtained from CD8+ T cells from PBMCs. These receptors were collected from a human donor with multiple sclerosis. The CDR3 runs from the conserved cysteine through the conserved F or W. Fields, in order: J gene, clone size, V gene, D gene, CDR3 DNA, CDR3 protein. A D gene is named only where the DNA matches it firmly. Only part of the rows carry a size: once, few, many, or a class if the clone is expanded.

J: TRBJ1-6
size: -
V: TRBV21-1
D: -
DNA: TGTGCCAGCAGCAAGGTCAGGGGGCATTCACCCCTCCACTTT
CDR3: CASSKVRGHSPLHF

J: TRBJ1-2
size: -
V: TRBV4-1
D: -
DNA: TGCGCCAGCAGCCAAGATTCAAAGGGGAATGGCTACACCTTC
CDR3: CASSQDSKGNGYTF

J: TRBJ2-5
size: -
V: TRBV18
D: TRBD2
DNA: TGTGCCAGCTCACCACCTAGCGGGGGGCCTCAAGAGACCCAGTACTTC
CDR3: CASSPPSGGPQETQYF

J: TRBJ1-1
size: -
V: TRBV20-1
D: -
DNA: TGCAGTGCTGGGAGGGGGACCACTGAAGCTTTCTTT
CDR3: CSAGRGTTEAFF

J: TRBJ1-6
size: -
V: TRBV4-1
D: -
DNA: TGCGCCAGCAGCCCTTGGGTAGGGGCGGATAATTCACCCCTCCACTTT
CDR3: CASSPWVGADNSPLHF

J: TRBJ2-1
size: -
V: TRBV30
D: -
DNA: TGTGCCTGGAGTGCAGGGGAGGTCATCGGCAATGAGCAGTTCTTC
CDR3: CAWSAGEVIGNEQFF

J: TRBJ2-5
size: -
V: TRBV24-1
D: -
DNA: TGTGCCACCAGTGATTTATGGGAGACCCAGTACTTC
CDR3: CATSDLWETQYF

J: TRBJ1-1
size: -
V: TRBV6-5
D: -
DNA: TGTGCCAGCAGTTACCGGGCAGGGGCCGGCACTGAAGCTTTCTTT
CDR3: CASSYRAGAGTEAFF

J: TRBJ1-2
size: once
V: TRBV9
D: -
DNA: TGTGCCAGCAGCGAATTGGGAGGAGATGACAACTATGGCTACACCTTC
CDR3: CASSELGGDDNYGYTF

J: TRBJ2-5
size: -
V: TRBV4-1
D: -
DNA: TGCGCCAGCAGCCAAAAGGGGCCAGAGACCCAGTACTTC
CDR3: CASSQKGPETQYF

J: TRBJ1-6
size: -
V: TRBV30
D: -
DNA: TGTGCCTGGACGGCCGCTCTCGGATCACCCCTCCACTTT
CDR3: CAWTAALGSPLHF

J: TRBJ2-1
size: -
V: TRBV7-9
D: -
DNA: TGTGCCAGCAGCTTAGCGTATGGGGGGGCCGTGGATAATGAGCAGTTCTTC
CDR3: CASSLAYGGAVDNEQFF

J: TRBJ2-2
size: -
V: TRBV27
D: TRBD2
DNA: TGTGCCAGCAGTCGTGGGGTAGCGGGGGCGAACACCGGGGAGCTGTTTTTT
CDR3: CASSRGVAGANTGELFF

J: TRBJ2-2
size: -
V: TRBV29-1
D: -
DNA: TGCAGCGTTGAAGATCCGTGGGGCGACGTGAACACCGGGGAGCTGTTTTTT
CDR3: CSVEDPWGDVNTGELFF

J: TRBJ1-5
size: -
V: TRBV6-5
D: -
DNA: TGTGCCAGCAGTTACAGTAGCAATCAGCCCCAGCATTTT
CDR3: CASSYSSNQPQHF

J: TRBJ2-5
size: -
V: TRBV20-1
D: TRBD1
DNA: TGCAGTGCTAGAGATGGACGGACAGGGGAAGAGACCCAGTACTTC
CDR3: CSARDGRTGEETQYF